The TCR beta chain under discussion was sequenced for a study of post-analysis software for immune sequencing data. Study results and limitations: Samples from one preparation batch, clustered by F measure, grouped strongly together. With TRBV5-6, TRBV5-1 and TRBV20-1 included, roughly five TRBV segments were more frequent in patients than in controls. In multiple sclerosis, normalized Chao1 diversity was significantly below that of controls.

Germline loops: CDR1 KGHDR, CDR2 SFDVKD. The CDR3 extends over 15 amino acids. Between the trimmed V and J ends, which lost 2 bases and 9 bases, there was a span of 16 bases. With respect to this clonotype: Its matching antigen is unknown.

Libraries were made from TCR beta cDNA, and they carried unique molecular identifiers. It was from about 0.94 to 9.7 million T cells that some 500,000 cDNA molecules came. Via MiXCR, TCRdb re-called the PCR reads, giving one row per CDR3 protein. Of roughly 800,000 distinct CDR3 sequences listed, 53% are singletons. This sequence joins TRBV24-1 and TRBJ2-1; the D gene is possibly TRBD1 (5 bases). This TCR was recovered from a girl aged 5 to 17 with multiple sclerosis. Sequencing was carried out using blood. The CDR3 spells CATSDWKTENSEQFF. CDR3 in DNA: TGTGCCACCAGTGATTGGAAGACAGAGAACAGTGAGCAGTTCTTC.